This is a list of T cell receptor beta chains from one sample in a study of radiotherapy plus CTLA-4 blockade in lung cancer. Assay used: immunoSEQ multiplex PCR; TCRdb lists only in-frame clones, some missing. The table lists some 50,000 clones, more than 60% of them singletons. Material: peripheral blood, obtained from a patient treated with radiotherapy plus ipilimumab. These TCRs come from a human donor with non-small cell lung cancer who had a partial response to radiotherapy plus ipilimumab. CDR3s include the opening cysteine and the closing phenylalanine or tryptophan.

TRBJ2-7 | 15 | TRBV9 | CASSVGDSTAYEQYF
TRBJ1-1 | 14 | TRBV5-1 | CASSKGQSNTEAFF
TRBJ2-7 | 15 | TRBV6-5 | CASSREGIRTYEQYF
TRBJ1-2 | 13 | TRBV6-5 | CASSDPGLNGYTF
TRBJ2-2 | 18 | TRBV4-1 | CASSPPLQGASNTGELFF
TRBJ1-2 | 14 | TRBV6-5 | CASSYSRQNYGYTF
TRBJ1-1 | 14 | TRBV23-1 | CASSQDRGWTEAFF
TRBJ2-7 | 14 | TRBV2 | CASKGGQGSYEQYF
TRBJ1-2 | 13 | TRBV29-1 | CSSYGGQDYGYTF
TRBJ2-5 | 14 | TRBV10-2 | CASSLTGNQETQYF
TRBJ2-5 | 13 | TRBV2 | CASSADSSETQYF
TRBJ1-6 | 15 | TRBV14 | CASSQDWTPNSPLHF
TRBJ2-2 | 16 | TRBV5-1 | CASSSERGGNSGELFF
TRBJ1-5 | 17 | TRBV4-1 | CASSQETTRQGYQPQHF
TRBJ2-7 | 14 | TRBV19 | CASTSRGTLDEQYF
TRBJ1-2 | 14 | TRBV2 | CASRADRANYGYTF
TRBJ1-6 | 13 | TRBV30 | CAWRTVLNSPLHF
TRBJ2-7 | 15 | TRBV7-8 | CASSYTTGFSYEQYF